This passage covers 10 T cell receptor beta chains from one sample sequenced in a study of blood T cell repertoires in COVID-19. Method: immunoSEQ multiplex PCR; TCRdb's copy keeps in-frame clones and lacks some. The sample carries roughly 150,000 clones, roughly 91% recorded once. Sequencing used peripheral blood. The origin of the receptors is a man in his fifties or sixties who had recovered from COVID-19.

The chain links TRBV14 to TRBJ1-1, with TRBD1 as a possible D gene (6 bases). Germline V gene data show CDR1 as SGHDN and CDR2 as FVKESK. This CDR3 comprises 15 residues. The V gene lost 5 bases and the J gene lost 0 bases, with 13 bases spanning the gap. CDR3 DNA sequence: TGTGCCAGCAGCAAAAGGGCAGGGGTGAACACTGAAGCTTTCTTT. Protein product: CASSKRAGVNTEAFF.

The chain employs TRBV28 and TRBJ1-5, with TRBD1 matching 8 bases. Germline V lookup: CDR1 MDHEN, CDR2 SYDVKM. V lost 6 bases and J lost 3; bases outside the gene matches: 10. The CDR3 runs to 16 residues. The CDR3 DNA sequence: TGTGCCAGCAGGGGAAAACAGGGGGTTGCCAATCAGCCCCAGCATTTT. It is translated as CASRGKQGVANQPQHF. The full variable domain, its missing parts supplied by reference TRBV28 and TRBJ1-5, is DVKVTQSSRYLVKRTGEKVFLECVQDMDHENMFWYRQDPGLGLRLIYFSYDVKMKEKGDIPEGYSVSREKKERFSLILESASTNQTSMYLCASRGKQGVANQPQHFGDGTRLSIL.

This chain connects TRBV12-3 or TRBV12-4 to TRBJ1-5; unclear D gene. Deletions cut 1 base from V and 4 bases from J, with 5 bases between. CDR3 length: 13 amino acids. DNA of the CDR3: TGTGCCAGCAGTTTAGACAAGAATCAGCCCCAGCATTTT. Translation gives CASSLDKNQPQHF.

The chain carries TRBV6-1 and TRBJ2-7, with D tentatively TRBD1 (5 bases). The CDR3 totals 13 residues. The V end was cut by 5 bases, the J end by 5 bases, with 13 bases between. Germline loops: CDR1 MNHNS, CDR2 SASEGT. The CDR3 DNA is TGTGCCAGCAGTATCCCAGGGCACCACGAGCAGTACTTC. Protein product: CASSIPGHHEQYF.

The sample holds one count of this clone. The CDR3 DNA reads as TGCGCCAGCAGCTCAGACAGGGGACATCAGCCCCAGCATTTT. This encodes CASSSDRGHQPQHF. The gene calls are TRBV5-1 and TRBJ1-5; 8 positions agree with TRBD1. Germline loops: CDR1 SGHRS, CDR2 YFSETQ. Losses at the gene ends were 3 bases for V and 5 bases for J; bases not matched to a gene: 4. The CDR3 has 14 residues.

The chain recombines TRBV5-4 with TRBJ2-7; TRBD2 aligns across 12 bases. The CDR3 is made up of 16 amino acids. V trimming: 0 bases; J trimming: 3 bases; junction bases outside the gene matches: 4. Germline V CDR1 and CDR2: SGHNT, YYREEE (reference sequence). CDR3 nucleotide sequence: TGTGCCAGCAGCTTGGCTAAGACTAGCGGGGGCTACGAGCAGTACTTC. This sequence encodes CASSLAKTSGGYEQYF.

V usage is TRBV5-1 and J usage is TRBJ1-5; D possibly corresponds to TRBD1 (5 bases). There are 14 residues in the CDR3. Germline V lookup: CDR1 SGHRS, CDR2 YFSETQ. V was trimmed by 3 bases and J by 6 bases, leaving 13 bases between them. DNA for the CDR3: TGCGCCAGCAGCTCCCAGGGCGGTGGTCAGCCCCAGCATTTT. Protein product: CASSSQGGGQPQHF. The whole variable domain, filled in from reference TRBV5-1 and TRBJ1-5, reads KAGVTQTPRYLIKTRGQQVTLSCSPISGHRSVSWYQQTPGQGLQFLFEYFSETQRNKGNFPGRFSGRQFSNSRSEMNVSTLELGDSALYLCASSSQGGGQPQHFGDGTRLSIL.

The chain carries TRBV28 and TRBJ2-1; 9 bases map to TRBD2. With V trimmed by 6 bases and J by 7 bases, 13 bases remained unmatched. The CDR3 loop spans 16 amino acids. The germline CDR1 and CDR2 sequences are MDHEN and SYDVKM. This CDR3 is CASRSASGEDFNEQFF. The CDR3 DNA follows: TGTGCCAGCAGATCAGCTAGCGGGGAGGACTTTAATGAGCAGTTCTTC.

The gene calls are TRBV6-5 and TRBJ1-2, with 10 bases aligning to TRBD1. Trimming took 5 bases from V and 4 from J; bases not matched to a gene: 7. Looked up from germline, CDR1 is MNHEY and CDR2 is SVGAGI. The CDR3 is 15 amino acids. The CDR3 nucleotides read TGTGCCAGCAGTCCGTGGACAGGGGGAGGCTATGGCTACACCTTC. Translated, it gives CASSPWTGGGYGYTF.

The genes are TRBV5-4 and TRBJ2-5, with 9 nucleotides matching TRBD2. From germline, CDR1 is SGHNT and CDR2 YYREEE (reference sequence). There are 17 residues in the CDR3. J lost 3 bases, V lost 0 bases, and 9 bases had no gene match. CDR3 region: CASSLALRGGVEETQYF. The CDR3 DNA is TGTGCCAGCAGCTTGGCTTTGCGGGGGGGCGTGGAAGAGACCCAGTACTTC.